The present TCR beta chain was sequenced within a study of cytomegalovirus exposure and HLA in healthy donors. The PCR employed 60 Vbeta primers together with 13 Jbeta primers. Libraries were prepared by immunoSEQ multiplex PCR; TCRdb keeps only in-frame clonotypes and omits some of them. The sample consists of around 150,000 clones, approximately 74% of them appearing once. The CDR3 totals 14 residues. The V gene's germline CDR1 is SGDLS and CDR2 YYNGEE. After removal of 7 bases from V and 4 bases from J, the junction contained 9 bases not matched to a gene. This rearrangement joins TRBV9 to TRBJ2-5; 8 positions match TRBD2. This TCR came from a woman between 25 and 40 years old in good health and CMV-seronegative. Specimen: PBMCs. CDR3 in DNA: TGTGCCAGCGGAAGCGGGAGTGGGACAGAGACCCAGTACTTC. It specifies CASGSGSGTETQYF.